This T cell receptor (beta chain) comes out of a study of shared clonotypes between healthy human individuals. Comments on this clone: Antigen: not known.

The CDR3 spans 15 residues. Trimming left V 5 bases short and J 7 bases short, with 18 bases between. Per the germline V gene, CDR1 is SGHTA and CDR2 is FQGNSA. Deep-level assay runs were performed. About 30,000 T cell genomes, or around 180 ng DNA, went into the sorted-subset replicate PCRs. Repertoires were generated with immunoSEQ multiplex PCR, while TCRdb's copy carries only in-frame clones and drops some. Of fewer than 850,000 clones listed, 72% were seen once; the top ten hold less than 2%. Study-level results: Blood was the sole source, and tissue repertoires probably differ.

The J gene is TRBJ2-1, the V gene TRBV7-2, with a tentative D call TRBD2 (5 bases). This clonotype originated in a woman aged 25 to 39 in good health. The specimen was memory CD4+ T cells sorted from blood. Subset: CD45RA-negative fraction. CDR3 nucleotide sequence: TGTGCCAGCAGCCAGACGGTACTAGTCTCGAATGAGCAGTTCTTC. This sequence encodes CASSQTVLVSNEQFF.